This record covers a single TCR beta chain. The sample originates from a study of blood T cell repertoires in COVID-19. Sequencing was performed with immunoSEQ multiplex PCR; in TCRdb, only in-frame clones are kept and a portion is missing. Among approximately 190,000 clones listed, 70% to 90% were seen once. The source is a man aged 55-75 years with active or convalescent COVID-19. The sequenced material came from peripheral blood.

The CDR3 loop is CASTLGNTRSPLHF. The CDR3 DNA reads as TGTGCCAGCACCCTGGGCAATACTCGTTCACCCCTCCACTTT. The chain joins TRBV25-1 to TRBJ1-6, with D hard to call. V was cut by 7 bases and J by 9 bases, with 16 bases left in between. The CDR3 sequence is 14 residues long. Germline V gene sequence: CDR1 MGHDK, CDR2 SYGVNS. Filled out from reference TRBV25-1 and TRBJ1-6, the complete variable domain reads EADIYQTPRYLVIGTGKKITLECSQTMGHDKMYWYQQDPGMELHLIHYSYGVNSTEKGDLSSESTVSRIRTEHFPLTLESARPSHTSQYLCASTLGNTRSPLHFGNGTRLTVT.